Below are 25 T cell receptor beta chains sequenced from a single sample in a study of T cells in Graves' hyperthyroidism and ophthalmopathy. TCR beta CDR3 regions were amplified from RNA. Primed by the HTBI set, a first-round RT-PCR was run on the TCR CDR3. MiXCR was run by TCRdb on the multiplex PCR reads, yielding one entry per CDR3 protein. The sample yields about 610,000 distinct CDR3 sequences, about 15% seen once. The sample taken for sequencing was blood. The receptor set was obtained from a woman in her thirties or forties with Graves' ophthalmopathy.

The CDR3 loop is CSVELGGETQYF. The CDR3 coding sequence is TGCAGCGTTGAATTGGGGGGAGAGACCCAGTACTTC. V and J are TRBV29-1 and TRBJ2-5; perhaps TRBD2 as D (6 bases). The CDR3 is 12 amino acids. Germline V gives CDR1 SQVTM, CDR2 ANQGSEA. V dropped 2 bases and J dropped 4 bases, with 8 bases sitting between them.

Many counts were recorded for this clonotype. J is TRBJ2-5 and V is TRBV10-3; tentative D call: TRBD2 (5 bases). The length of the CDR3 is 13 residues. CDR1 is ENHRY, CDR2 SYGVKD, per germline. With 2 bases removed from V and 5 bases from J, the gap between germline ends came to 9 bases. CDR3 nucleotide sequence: TGTGCCATCAGTGAGGTTGAGCGGGAGACCCAGTACTTC. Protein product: CAISEVERETQYF.

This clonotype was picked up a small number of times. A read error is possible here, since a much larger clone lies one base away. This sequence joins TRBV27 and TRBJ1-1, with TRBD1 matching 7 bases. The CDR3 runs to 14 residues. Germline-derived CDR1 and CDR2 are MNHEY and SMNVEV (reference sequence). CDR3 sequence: CTSSLSQTGSEAFF. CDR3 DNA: TGTACCAGCAGTTTATCGCAGACAGGGAGTGAAGCTTTCTTT.

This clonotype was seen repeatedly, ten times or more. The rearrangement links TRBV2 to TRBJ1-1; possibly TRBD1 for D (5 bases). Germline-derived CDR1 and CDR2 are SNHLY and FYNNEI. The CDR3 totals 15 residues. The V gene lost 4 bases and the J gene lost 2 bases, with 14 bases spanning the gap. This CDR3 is CASSARGFLNTEAFF. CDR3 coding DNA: TGTGCCAGCAGTGCCCGGGGGTTCCTTAACACTGAAGCTTTCTTT.

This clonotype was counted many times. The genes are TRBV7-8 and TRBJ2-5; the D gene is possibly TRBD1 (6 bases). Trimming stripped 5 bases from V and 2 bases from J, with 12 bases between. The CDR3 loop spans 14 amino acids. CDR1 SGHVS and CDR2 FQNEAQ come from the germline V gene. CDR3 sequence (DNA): TGTGCCAGCAGCCCAACGACAGGACAAGAGACCCAGTACTTC. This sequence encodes CASSPTTGQETQYF.

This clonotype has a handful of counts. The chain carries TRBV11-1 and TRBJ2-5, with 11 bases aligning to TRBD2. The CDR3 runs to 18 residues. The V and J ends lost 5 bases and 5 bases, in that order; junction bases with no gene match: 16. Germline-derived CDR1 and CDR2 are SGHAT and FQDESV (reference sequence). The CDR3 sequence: CASSRTSGSIYRGETQYF. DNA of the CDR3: TGTGCCAGCAGCCGAACTAGCGGGAGTATTTATCGGGGGGAGACCCAGTACTTC.

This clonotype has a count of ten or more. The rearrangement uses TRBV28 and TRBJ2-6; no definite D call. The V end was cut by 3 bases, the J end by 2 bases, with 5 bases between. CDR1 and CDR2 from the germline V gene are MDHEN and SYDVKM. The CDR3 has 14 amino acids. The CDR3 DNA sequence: TGTGCCAGCAGTTTCCGTACTGGGGCCAACGTCCTGACTTTC. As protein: CASSFRTGANVLTF.

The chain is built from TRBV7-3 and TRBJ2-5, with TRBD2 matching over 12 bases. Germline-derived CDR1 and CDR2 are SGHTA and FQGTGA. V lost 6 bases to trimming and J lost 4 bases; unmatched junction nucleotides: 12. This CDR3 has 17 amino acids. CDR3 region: CASRPQPGLAGTETQYF. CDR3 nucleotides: TGTGCCAGCAGACCACAACCGGGACTAGCGGGTACAGAGACCCAGTACTTC. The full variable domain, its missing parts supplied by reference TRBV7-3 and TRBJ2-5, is GAGVSQTPSNKVTEKGKYVELRCDPISGHTALYWYRQSLGQGPEFLIYFQGTGAADDSGLPNDRFFAVRPEGSVSTLKIQRTERGDSAVYLCASRPQPGLAGTETQYFGPGTRLLVL.

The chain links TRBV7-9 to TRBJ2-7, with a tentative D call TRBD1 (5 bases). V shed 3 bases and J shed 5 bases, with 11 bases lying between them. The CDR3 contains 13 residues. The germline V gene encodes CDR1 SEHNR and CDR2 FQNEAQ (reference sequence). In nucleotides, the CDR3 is TGTGCCAGCAGCTTGGTAGGGGAAGACGAGCAGTACTTC. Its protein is CASSLVGEDEQYF.

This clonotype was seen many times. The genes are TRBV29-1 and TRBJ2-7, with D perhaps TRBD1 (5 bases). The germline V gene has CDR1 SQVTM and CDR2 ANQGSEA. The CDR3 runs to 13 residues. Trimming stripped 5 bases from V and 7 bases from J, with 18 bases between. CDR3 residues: CSVKIERPGEQYF. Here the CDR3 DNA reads TGCAGCGTTAAGATCGAGAGGCCAGGGGAGCAGTACTTC.

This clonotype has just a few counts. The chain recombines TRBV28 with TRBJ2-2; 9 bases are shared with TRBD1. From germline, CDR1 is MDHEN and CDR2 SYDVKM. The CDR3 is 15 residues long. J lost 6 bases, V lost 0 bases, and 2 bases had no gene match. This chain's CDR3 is CASSLWGQGSGELFF. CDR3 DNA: TGTGCCAGCAGTTTATGGGGACAGGGATCCGGGGAGCTGTTTTTT.

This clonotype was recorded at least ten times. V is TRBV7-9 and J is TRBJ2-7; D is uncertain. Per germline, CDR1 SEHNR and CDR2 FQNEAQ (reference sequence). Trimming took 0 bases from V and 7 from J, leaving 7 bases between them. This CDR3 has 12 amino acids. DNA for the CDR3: TGTGCCAGCAGCTTAGCGAAGGGTGAGCAGTACTTC. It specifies CASSLAKGEQYF.

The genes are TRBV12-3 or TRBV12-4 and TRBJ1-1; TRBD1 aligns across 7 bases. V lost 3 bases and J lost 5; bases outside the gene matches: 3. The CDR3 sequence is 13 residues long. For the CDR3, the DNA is TGTGCCAGCAGTTTTCGACAGGGTACTGAAGCTTTCTTT. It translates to CASSFRQGTEAFF.

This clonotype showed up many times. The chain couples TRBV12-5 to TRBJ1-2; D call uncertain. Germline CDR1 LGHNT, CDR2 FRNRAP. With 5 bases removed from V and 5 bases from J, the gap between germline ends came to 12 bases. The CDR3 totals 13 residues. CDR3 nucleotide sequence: TGTGCTAGTGGTGTCTTCGGCCTGTATGGCTACACCTTC. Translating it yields CASGVFGLYGYTF. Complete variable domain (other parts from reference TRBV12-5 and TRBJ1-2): DARVTQTPRHKVTEMGQEVTMRCQPILGHNTVFWYRQTMMQGLELLAYFRNRAPLDDSGMPKDRFSAEMPDATLATLKIQPSEPRDSAVYFCASGVFGLYGYTFGSGTRLTVV.

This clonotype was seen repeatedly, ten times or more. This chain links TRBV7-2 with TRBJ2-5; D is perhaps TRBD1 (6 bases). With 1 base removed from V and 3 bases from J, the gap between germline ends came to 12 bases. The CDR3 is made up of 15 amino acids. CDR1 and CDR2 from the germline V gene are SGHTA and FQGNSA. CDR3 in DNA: TGTGCCAGCAGCTTAGGAACAGGGTTCGAAGAGACCCAGTACTTC. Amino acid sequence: CASSLGTGFEETQYF.

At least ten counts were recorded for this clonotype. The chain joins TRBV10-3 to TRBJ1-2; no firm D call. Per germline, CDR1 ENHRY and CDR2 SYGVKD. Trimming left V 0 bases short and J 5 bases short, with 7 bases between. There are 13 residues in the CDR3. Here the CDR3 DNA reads TGTGCCATCAGTGAGTCGTTTGCGTATGGCTACACCTTC. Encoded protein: CAISESFAYGYTF.

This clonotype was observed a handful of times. The CDR3 DNA sequence: TGCAGCGTTGTAGGGGCGGCCATGAACACTGAAGCTTTCTTT. It specifies CSVVGAAMNTEAFF. The chain links TRBV29-1 to TRBJ1-1; tentative D call: TRBD1 (5 bases). CDR1 SQVTM and CDR2 ANQGSEA come from the germline V gene. Deletions cut 4 bases from V and 0 bases from J, with 12 bases between. This CDR3 spans 14 amino acids.

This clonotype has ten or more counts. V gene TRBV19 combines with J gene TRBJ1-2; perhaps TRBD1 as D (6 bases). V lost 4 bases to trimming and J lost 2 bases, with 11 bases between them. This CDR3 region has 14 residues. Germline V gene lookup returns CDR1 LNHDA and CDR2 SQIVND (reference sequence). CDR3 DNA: TGTGCCAGTAGTAGATCACAGGGCAACTATGGCTACACCTTC. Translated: CASSRSQGNYGYTF. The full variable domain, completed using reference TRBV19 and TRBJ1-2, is DGGITQSPKYLFRKEGQNVTLSCEQNLNHDAMYWYRQDPGQGLRLIYYSQIVNDFQKGDIAEGYSVSREKKESFPLTVTSAQKNPTAFYLCASSRSQGNYGYTFGSGTRLTVV.

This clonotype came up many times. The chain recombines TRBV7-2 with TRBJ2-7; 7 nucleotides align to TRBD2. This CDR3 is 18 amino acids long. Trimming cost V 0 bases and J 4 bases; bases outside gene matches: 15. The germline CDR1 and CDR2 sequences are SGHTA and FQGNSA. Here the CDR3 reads CASSLARVGGSKGYEQYF. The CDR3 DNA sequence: TGTGCCAGCAGCTTAGCCAGGGTTGGCGGGAGTAAAGGGTACGAGCAGTACTTC. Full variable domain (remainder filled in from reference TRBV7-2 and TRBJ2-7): GAGVSQSPSNKVTEKGKDVELRCDPISGHTALYWYRQSLGQGLEFLIYFQGNSAPDKSGLPSDRFSAERTGGSVSTLTIQRTQQEDSAVYLCASSLARVGGSKGYEQYFGPGTRLTVT.

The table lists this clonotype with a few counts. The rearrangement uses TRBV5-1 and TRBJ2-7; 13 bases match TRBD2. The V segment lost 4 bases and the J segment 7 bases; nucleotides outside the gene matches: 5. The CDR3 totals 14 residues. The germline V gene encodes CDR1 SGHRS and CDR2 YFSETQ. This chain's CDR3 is CASSPGTSGVEQYF. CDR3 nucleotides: TGCGCCAGCAGCCCCGGGACTAGCGGGGTAGAGCAGTACTTC.

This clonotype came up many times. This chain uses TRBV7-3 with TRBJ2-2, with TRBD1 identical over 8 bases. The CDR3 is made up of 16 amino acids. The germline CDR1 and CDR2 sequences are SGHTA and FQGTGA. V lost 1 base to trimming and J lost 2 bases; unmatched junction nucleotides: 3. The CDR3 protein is CASSLNPGGNTGELFF. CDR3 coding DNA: TGTGCCAGCAGCTTAAACCCAGGGGGCAACACCGGGGAGCTGTTTTTT.

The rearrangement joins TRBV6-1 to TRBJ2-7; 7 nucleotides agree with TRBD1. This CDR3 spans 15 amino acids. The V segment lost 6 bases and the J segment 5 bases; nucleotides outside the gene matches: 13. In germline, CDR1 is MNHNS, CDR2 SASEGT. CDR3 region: CASRLNRGRVDEQYF. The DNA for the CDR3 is TGTGCCAGCAGACTTAACAGGGGAAGGGTGGACGAGCAGTACTTC.

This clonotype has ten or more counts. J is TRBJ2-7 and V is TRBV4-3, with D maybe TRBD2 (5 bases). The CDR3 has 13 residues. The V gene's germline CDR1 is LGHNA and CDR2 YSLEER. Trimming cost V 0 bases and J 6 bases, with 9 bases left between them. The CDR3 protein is CASSQERGLEQYF. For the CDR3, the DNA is TGCGCCAGCAGCCAAGAGCGAGGACTCGAGCAGTACTTC.

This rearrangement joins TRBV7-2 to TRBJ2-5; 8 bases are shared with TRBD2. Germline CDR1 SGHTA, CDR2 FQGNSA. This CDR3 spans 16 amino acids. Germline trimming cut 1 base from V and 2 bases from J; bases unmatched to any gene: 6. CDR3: CASSLDSSGSQETQYF. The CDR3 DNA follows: TGTGCCAGCAGCTTAGATTCTAGCGGGTCACAAGAGACCCAGTACTTC.

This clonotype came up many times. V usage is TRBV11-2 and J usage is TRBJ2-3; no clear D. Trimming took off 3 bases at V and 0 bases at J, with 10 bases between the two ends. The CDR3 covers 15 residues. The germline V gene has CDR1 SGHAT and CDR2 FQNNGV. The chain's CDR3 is CASSFGRISTDTQYF. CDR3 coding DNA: TGTGCCAGCAGCTTTGGGCGGATAAGCACAGATACGCAGTATTTT. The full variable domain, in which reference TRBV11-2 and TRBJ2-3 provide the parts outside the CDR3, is EAGVAQSPRYKIIEKRQSVAFWCNPISGHATLYWYQQILGQGPKLLIQFQNNGVVDDSQLPKDRFSAERLKGVDSTLKIQPAKLEDSAVYLCASSFGRISTDTQYFGPGTRLTVL.